This section outlines one T cell receptor (beta chain) sequence together with its context. TCRdb's copy holds only in-frame clones and misses some; the assay was immunoSEQ multiplex PCR. The data hold under 200,000 clones, with roughly 80% observed a single time. This entry belongs to a study of blood T cell repertoires in COVID-19. As for the study in general: Researchers got acute and convalescent COVID-19 samples from the United States, Italy and Spain. The cDNA or gDNA used as material had been derived from T cells, B-cell-depleted T cells, or PBMCs.

Germline V lookup: CDR1 DFQATT, CDR2 SNEGSKA (reference sequence). Trimming removed 2 bases at V and 10 bases at J, with 11 bases between. CDR3 size: 11 residues. Recovery among Cohort 3 donors was established by two negative PCRs, clearance, or symptom resolution. Sequencing was carried out using PBMCs or T cells enriched from blood (not recorded which). This receptor was obtained from a woman aged 45-65 years who had recovered from COVID-19. This rearrangement joins TRBV20-1 to TRBJ1-2; D possibly corresponds to TRBD1 (6 bases). The CDR3 region has the DNA TGCAGTGCTAGAACCACAGGGCCCTACACCTTC. Residues: CSARTTGPYTF.